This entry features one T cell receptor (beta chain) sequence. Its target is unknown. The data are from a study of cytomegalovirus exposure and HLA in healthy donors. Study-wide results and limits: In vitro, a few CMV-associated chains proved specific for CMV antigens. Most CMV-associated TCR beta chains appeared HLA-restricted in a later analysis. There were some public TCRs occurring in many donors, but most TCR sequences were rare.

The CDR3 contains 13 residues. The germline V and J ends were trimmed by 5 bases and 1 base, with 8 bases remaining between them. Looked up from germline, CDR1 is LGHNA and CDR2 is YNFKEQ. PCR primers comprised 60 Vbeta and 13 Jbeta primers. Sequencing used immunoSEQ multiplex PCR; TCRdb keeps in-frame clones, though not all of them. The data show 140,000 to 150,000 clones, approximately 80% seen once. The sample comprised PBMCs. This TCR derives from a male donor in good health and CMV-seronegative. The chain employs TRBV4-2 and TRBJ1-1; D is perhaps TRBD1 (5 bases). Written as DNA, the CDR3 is TGTGCCAGCAGCAAAACAGGGAACACTGAAGCTTTCTTT. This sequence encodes CASSKTGNTEAFF.